This TCR beta chain came from a study of blood T cells in healthy people across ages. V shed 0 bases and J shed 1 base, with 12 bases lying between them. The CDR3 loop spans 16 amino acids. Per the germline V gene, CDR1 is LGHNA and CDR2 is YNFKEQ. Sample-barcoded 5' priming and a J-beta primer mix drove a second PCR of 7 to 11 cycles. One entry per CDR3 protein, called by TCRdb with MiXCR from the 5' RACE reads. Of approximately 2,000,000 distinct CDR3 sequences listed, approximately 40% are singletons. On this clonotype itself: Its specificity is unknown.

The authors isolated at least 7 million PBMCs per sample. The total RNA that was extracted per sample amounted to at least 5 micrograms. Broader study findings: Long-lived and aged donors differed, with more naive CD4+ cells and higher diversity in the long-lived. Per million T cells, the diversity of TCR beta decreased roughly linearly as age advanced.

The receptor comes from a human donor in good health. The chain joins TRBV4-2 to TRBJ1-2; possible D gene TRBD1, 5 bases. Sequencing was carried out using blood. CDR3 sequence (DNA): TGTGCCAGCAGCCAAGATCGGACATCATATAACTATGGCTACACCTTC. This encodes CASSQDRTSYNYGYTF.